The subject of this entry is one T cell receptor (beta chain). In germline, CDR1 is SGDLS, CDR2 YYNGEE. The CDR3 runs to 15 residues. Trimming took 4 bases from V and 0 from J; bases not matched to a gene: 5. The data are from a study of blood T cell repertoires in COVID-19. For the study at large: The United States, Italy and Spain were the sources of the acute and convalescent COVID-19 samples.

Original methodology: From reference gene primer amplification, estimates of nucleated cell counts were derived. Clones were sequenced by immunoSEQ multiplex PCR, and TCRdb holds only the in-frame ones, with some missing. V and J calls and clone size are given by that table; D and trimming were obtained from the DNA. This table has approximately 97,000 clones, about 91% appearing once. The chain employs TRBV9 and TRBJ2-7, with 9 bases fitting TRBD1. What was sequenced was peripheral blood. This clonotype was sampled from a man between 18 and 29 years old with acute or convalescent COVID-19. The CDR3 sequence is CASSPRDRASYEQYF. The CDR3, as DNA: TGTGCCAGCAGCCCCCGGGACAGGGCCTCCTACGAGCAGTACTTC.